The sequence of this TCR beta chain was determined in a study of blood T cell repertoires in COVID-19 (dated by TCRdb to 2020 to 2022). Looking at the study overall: Samples covering the acute and convalescent phases of COVID-19 were provided by collaborators in the United States, Italy and Spain. The material from the prospective study consisted of cDNA or gDNA derived from T cells, B-cell-depleted T cells, or PBMCs. Subjects who had been exposed to COVID-19, were actively infected with it, or had recovered from it provided the deeply sampled blood TCRbeta repertoires that made up the dataset. A freely available public database, intended as a resource for researchers studying the immune response to SARS-CoV-2, is where the repertoires were released. The samples were drawn from the first 160 participants of the ongoing ImmuneRACE study and from over a thousand subjects provided by 6 global collaborators. A de-identified subject ID, COVID-19 status, age in years and sex were almost always included in the sample metadata. Where HLA class I and class II types were available, the types were taken from metadata supplied by the sample provider, not from assay-based typing. The study at large found these results: The amount of clinical and demographic metadata varied by source and participant and was provided uncurated.

With regard to this clone: Which antigen it targets is not known. Base quality data are lacking; no much larger clone is found one base away.

Participants in the prospective study were enrolled through a virtual design, were aged about 18 to 100 years, and lived in 24 United States geographic areas. In the prospective study, participants were assigned to cohorts based on the clinical history participants reported in a screening survey and a study questionnaire. For ImmuneRACE Cohort 3, a participant was defined as recovered based on two consecutive negative NP/OP PCR tests, clearance by a healthcare professional, or resolution of symptoms. Each participant in the prospective study had whole blood, serum and a nasopharyngeal or oropharyngeal swab collected by mobile phlebotomists. Prospective study participants could optionally give additional blood draws and questionnaires over an approximately 2-month period. Prospective study blood samples were shipped either frozen or at room temperature before DNA extraction. The junction carries 5 bases between V and J, which are trimmed by 2 bases and 0 bases respectively. Its CDR3 holds 15 amino acids, cysteine through phenylalanine. The sequence is cut down to CDR3 DNA, 45 bases in frame from base 1. The germline V gene specifies MDHEN as CDR1 and SYDVKM as CDR2.

The immunoSEQ Assay, a bias-controlled multiplex PCR, was used to amplify TCRbeta CDR3 regions from genomic DNA. The source study handled its data this way. The number of nucleated cells in each sample was estimated by amplification of reference gene primers within the assay. To quantify the absolute abundance of each unique TCRbeta CDR3 rearrangement, sequence reads were collapsed and filtered. For each sample, productive Simpson clonality was calculated as the square root of Simpson's diversity index over productive rearrangements. Held by TCRdb, this immuneACCESS table contains in-frame sequences only and omits some clones. Under half of the omission traces to an unresolved V gene where checked; the cause of the rest is unknown. Clone size and the V and J calls come from that table; the DNA yielded D and trimming. The sample table lists approximately 310,000 clones, around nine tenths of them with a count of one. Approximately 5.2% of the sample is taken by the ten largest.

What was sequenced was PBMCs or T cells enriched from blood (not recorded which). The V and J genes are TRBV28 and TRBJ1-6; no D gene call is confident. This sequence originates from a man aged 60 to 69 who had recovered from COVID-19. This receptor has the CDR3 CASSLASSYNSPLHF. In nucleotides, the sequence is TGTGCCAGCAGTTTAGCTAGCTCCTATAATTCACCCCTCCACTTT.